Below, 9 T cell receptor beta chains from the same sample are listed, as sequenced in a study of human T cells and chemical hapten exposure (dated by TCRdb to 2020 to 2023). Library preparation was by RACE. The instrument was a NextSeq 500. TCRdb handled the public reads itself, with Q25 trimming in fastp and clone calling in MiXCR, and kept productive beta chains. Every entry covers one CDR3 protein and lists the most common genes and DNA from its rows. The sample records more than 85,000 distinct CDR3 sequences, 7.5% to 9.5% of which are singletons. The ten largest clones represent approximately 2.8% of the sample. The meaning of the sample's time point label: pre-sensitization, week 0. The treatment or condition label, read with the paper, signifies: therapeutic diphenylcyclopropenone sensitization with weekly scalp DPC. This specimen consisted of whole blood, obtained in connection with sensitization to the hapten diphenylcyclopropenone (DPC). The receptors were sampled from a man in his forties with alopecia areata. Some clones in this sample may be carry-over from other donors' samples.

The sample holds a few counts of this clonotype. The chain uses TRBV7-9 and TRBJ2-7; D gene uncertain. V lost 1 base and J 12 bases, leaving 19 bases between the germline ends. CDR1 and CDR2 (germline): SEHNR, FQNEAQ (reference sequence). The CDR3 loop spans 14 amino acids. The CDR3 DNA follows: TGTGCCAGCAGCTTAGAAACCCACAAAAACCCACTGTACTTC. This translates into CASSLETHKNPLYF.

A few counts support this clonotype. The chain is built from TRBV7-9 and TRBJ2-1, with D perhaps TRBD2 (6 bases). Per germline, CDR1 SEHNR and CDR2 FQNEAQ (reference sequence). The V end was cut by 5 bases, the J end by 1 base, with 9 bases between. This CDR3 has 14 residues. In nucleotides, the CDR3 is TGTGCCAGCAGCCCCGGGGGTTCCTACAATGAGCAGTTCTTC. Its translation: CASSPGGSYNEQFF.

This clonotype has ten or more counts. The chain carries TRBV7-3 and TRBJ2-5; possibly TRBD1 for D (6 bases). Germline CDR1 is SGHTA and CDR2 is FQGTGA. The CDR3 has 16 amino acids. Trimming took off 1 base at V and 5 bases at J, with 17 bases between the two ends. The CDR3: CASSLNGPRRGETQYF. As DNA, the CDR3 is TGTGCCAGCAGCTTAAACGGCCCCCGTAGGGGGGAGACCCAGTACTTC.

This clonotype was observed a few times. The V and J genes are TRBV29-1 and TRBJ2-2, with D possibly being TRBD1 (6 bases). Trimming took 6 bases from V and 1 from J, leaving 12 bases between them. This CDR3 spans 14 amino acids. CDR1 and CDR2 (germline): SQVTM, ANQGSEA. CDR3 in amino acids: CSVGVTGNTGELFF. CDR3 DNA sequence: TGCAGCGTCGGTGTGACAGGGAACACCGGGGAGCTGTTTTTT.

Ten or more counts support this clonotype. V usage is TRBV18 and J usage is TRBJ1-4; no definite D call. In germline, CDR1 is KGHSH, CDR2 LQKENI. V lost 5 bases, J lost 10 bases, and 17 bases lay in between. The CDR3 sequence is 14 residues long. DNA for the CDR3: TGTGCCAGCTCAGTCAAATATGAGGATGGAAAACTGTTTTTT. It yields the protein CASSVKYEDGKLFF.

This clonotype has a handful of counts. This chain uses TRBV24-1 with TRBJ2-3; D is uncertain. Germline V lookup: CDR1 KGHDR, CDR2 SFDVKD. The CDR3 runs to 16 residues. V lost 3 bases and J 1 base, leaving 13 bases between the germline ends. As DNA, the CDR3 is TGTGCCACCAGTGATCGTGTCGGTAGGGGCACAGATACGCAGTATTTT. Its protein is CATSDRVGRGTDTQYF.

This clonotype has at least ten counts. CDR3 protein: CASRGGVRAGNTIYF. CDR3 DNA sequence: TGTGCCAGCAGAGGGGGGGTGAGGGCTGGAAACACCATATATTTT. The chain carries TRBV6-5 and TRBJ1-3; tentatively, D is TRBD1 (6 bases). CDR3 length: 15 amino acids. V lost 6 bases and J lost 2, with 14 bases in between. Germline CDR1 MNHEY, CDR2 SVGAGI.

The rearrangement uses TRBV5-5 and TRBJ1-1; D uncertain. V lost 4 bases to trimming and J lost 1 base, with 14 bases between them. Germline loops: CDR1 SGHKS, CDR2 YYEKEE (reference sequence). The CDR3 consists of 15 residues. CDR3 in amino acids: CASSGHSLSNTEAFF. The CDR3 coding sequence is TGTGCCAGCAGCGGCCACAGCTTATCGAACACTGAAGCTTTCTTT.

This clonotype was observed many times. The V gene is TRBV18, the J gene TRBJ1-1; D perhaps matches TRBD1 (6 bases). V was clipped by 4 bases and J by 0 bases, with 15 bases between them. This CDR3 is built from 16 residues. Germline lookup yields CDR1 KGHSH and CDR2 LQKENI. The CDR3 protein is CASSQLGQPLNTEAFF. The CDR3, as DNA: TGTGCCAGCTCACAACTTGGACAGCCCCTGAACACTGAAGCTTTCTTT.